These 22 T cell receptor beta chains originate from one sample sequenced in a study of shared clonotypes between healthy human individuals. Method: immunoSEQ multiplex PCR; TCRdb's copy keeps in-frame clones and lacks some. The sample holds over 2 million clones, 95% seen once. Material: naive CD4+ T cells sorted from blood. The sample's subset: CD45RA+ positively selected. The receptors here all came from a man aged 18 to 35 in good health.

This clone was seen once. The chain recombines TRBV5-6 with TRBJ2-1, with TRBD1 identical over 8 bases. With V trimmed by 4 bases and J by 1 base, 10 bases remained unmatched. The CDR3 runs to 17 residues. Germline-derived CDR1 and CDR2 are SGHDT and YYEEEE. The CDR3 DNA follows: TGTGCCAGCAGCCAGGGGACAGGACAACTTTCCTACAATGAGCAGTTCTTC. Encoded protein: CASSQGTGQLSYNEQFF. The variable domain in full, with the rest retrieved from reference TRBV5-6 and TRBJ2-1, is DAGVTQSPTHLIKTRGQQVTLRCSPKSGHDTVSWYQQALGQGPQFIFQYYEEEERQRGNFPDRFSGHQFPNYSSELNVNALLLGDSALYLCASSQGTGQLSYNEQFFGPGTRLTVL.

J is TRBJ1-1 and V is TRBV5-4, with D tentatively TRBD1 (6 bases). V was trimmed by 1 base and J by 3 bases, leaving 13 bases between them. CDR1 is SGHNT, CDR2 YYREEE, per germline (reference sequence). The CDR3 loop spans 15 amino acids. CDR3 amino acids: CASSLTGKEDTEAFF. CDR3 DNA sequence: TGTGCCAGCAGCTTGACAGGGAAGGAGGACACTGAAGCTTTCTTT.

The table lists this clone with a few counts. The chain joins TRBV28 to TRBJ1-6; possibly TRBD1 for D (6 bases). CDR1 is MDHEN and CDR2 is SYDVKM in the germline V gene. With 4 bases removed from V and 9 bases from J, the gap between germline ends came to 7 bases. The length of the CDR3 is 12 residues. CDR3 coding DNA: TGTGCCAGCAGTTACAGGGTTTCACCCCTCCACTTT. The encoded protein is CASSYRVSPLHF.

This rearrangement joins TRBV6-5 to TRBJ1-1; D possibly corresponds to TRBD1 (5 bases). The CDR3 has 13 residues. Germline CDR1 reads MNHEY; CDR2 reads SVGAGI. Trimming removed 5 bases at V and 7 bases at J, with 14 bases between. The CDR3 DNA is TGTGCCAGCAGTGACCCCAACAGGTATGAAGCTTTCTTT. Translated, it gives CASSDPNRYEAFF.

This rearrangement joins TRBV19 to TRBJ1-6; no firm D call. This CDR3 comprises 19 residues. Germline assignment: CDR1 LNHDA and CDR2 SQIVND (reference sequence). The ends were cut back, 6 bases at V and 0 bases at J, with 21 bases in the middle. CDR3 residues: CASRQQPGSRLSYNSPLHF. The CDR3 DNA sequence: TGTGCCAGTAGGCAGCAGCCGGGATCTCGCCTCTCCTATAATTCACCCCTCCACTTT.

This sequence joins TRBV5-4 and TRBJ2-1; TRBD2 aligns across 8 bases. The V gene's germline CDR1 is SGHNT and CDR2 YYREEE (reference sequence). V trimming: 1 base; J trimming: 5 bases; junction bases outside the gene matches: 5. CDR3 length: 15 residues. The CDR3 sequence: CASSLSLAANNEQFF. CDR3 nucleotides: TGTGCCAGCAGCTTGTCACTAGCGGCGAACAATGAGCAGTTCTTC. The entire variable domain, with the rest obtained from reference TRBV5-4 and TRBJ2-1, is as follows: ETGVTQSPTHLIKTRGQQVTLRCSSQSGHNTVSWYQQALGQGPQFIFQYYREEENGRGNFPPRFSGLQFPNYSSELNVNALELDDSALYLCASSLSLAANNEQFFGPGTRLTVL.

This chain joins TRBV6-5 and TRBJ2-1; TRBD2 is a possible D gene (5 bases). The germline gives CDR1 MNHEY, CDR2 SVGAGI. V dropped 5 bases and J dropped 6 bases, with 11 bases sitting between them. The CDR3 contains 13 residues. The CDR3 loop reads CASSTGLGNEQFF. In DNA, the CDR3 is TGTGCCAGCAGTACCGGACTTGGCAATGAGCAGTTCTTC.

The chain joins TRBV11-2 to TRBJ1-5; the D is unclear. V lost 1 base and J lost 6, with 7 bases in between. The length of the CDR3 is 13 residues. Germline-derived CDR1 and CDR2 are SGHAT and FQNNGV. In nucleotides, the CDR3 is TGTGCCAGCAGCTTAGGCTGGAGTCAGCCCCAGCATTTT. Residues: CASSLGWSQPQHF.

With regard to this clone: One junction end does not reproduce the germline sequence, and a read error may be involved. This chain links TRBV29-1 with TRBJ2-4; tentative D call: TRBD2 (5 bases). Germline-derived CDR1 and CDR2 are SQVTM and ANQGSEA. This CDR3 has 15 amino acids. The CDR3 protein is CSAEGGVLAKNIQYF. The CDR3 DNA reads TGCAGCGCTGAAGGAGGCGTTTTAGCCAAAAACATTCAGTACTTC.

The V and J genes are TRBV7-8 and TRBJ2-7; perhaps TRBD2 as D (6 bases). Germline V gives CDR1 SGHVS, CDR2 FQNEAQ. Trimming pared 1 base from V and 2 bases from J, leaving 15 bases between. The CDR3 sequence is 16 residues long. In DNA form, the CDR3 reads TGTGCCAGCAGCTTAGTCGGTAGCGGCCTTACCTACGAGCAGTACTTC. As protein: CASSLVGSGLTYEQYF.

Turning to this clone: Other nucleotide sequences in the sample specify the same CDR3. The J gene is TRBJ1-1, the V gene TRBV20-1; D gene unclear. This CDR3 is 11 amino acids long. Trimming cost V 7 bases and J 1 base, with 7 bases left between them. Germline loops: CDR1 DFQATT, CDR2 SNEGSKA (reference sequence). The CDR3: CSVRGNTEAFF. The CDR3 DNA reads TGCAGTGTGCGGGGGAACACTGAAGCTTTCTTT.

The rearrangement joins TRBV27 to TRBJ2-7; 10 nucleotides agree with TRBD2. Germline V CDR1 and CDR2: MNHEY, SMNVEV (reference sequence). The CDR3 extends over 15 amino acids. Trimming at V came to 3 bases and at J to 4 bases, leaving 6 bases not matched to a gene. CDR3 nucleotides: TGTGCCAGCAGTTTTATTAGCGGGGGGCTTTACGAGCAGTACTTC. Protein product: CASSFISGGLYEQYF.

The V gene is TRBV5-1, the J gene TRBJ2-3, with D possibly matching TRBD1 (6 bases). Germline CDR1 reads SGHRS; CDR2 reads YFSETQ. V shed 0 bases and J shed 0 bases, with 11 bases lying between them. This CDR3 is 16 amino acids long. CDR3 region: CASSLGDTRSTDTQYF. In nucleotides, the CDR3 is TGCGCCAGCAGCTTGGGGGACACCCGTAGCACAGATACGCAGTATTTT.

The rearrangement joins TRBV7-8 to TRBJ2-7; no firm D call. Germline CDR1 is SGHVS and CDR2 is FQNEAQ. V was cut by 5 bases and J by 2 bases, with 10 bases left in between. The CDR3 contains 13 residues. The CDR3 here is CASSVDLPYEQYF. The CDR3 DNA reads TGTGCCAGCAGCGTCGACCTCCCCTACGAGCAGTACTTC. Using reference TRBV7-8 and TRBJ2-7 for the parts outside the CDR3, the full variable domain is GAGVSQSPRYKVAKRGQDVALRCDPISGHVSLFWYQQALGQGPEFLTYFQNEAQLDKSGLPSDRFFAERPEGSVSTLKIQRTQQEDSAVYLCASSVDLPYEQYFGPGTRLTVT.

The chain employs TRBV18 and TRBJ2-1; 9 bases align to TRBD1. CDR3 size: 16 residues. Germline trimming cut 0 bases from V and 5 bases from J; bases unmatched to any gene: 5. Germline V gene lookup returns CDR1 KGHSH and CDR2 LQKENI. The CDR3 protein is CASSPPRGQGNNEQFF. CDR3 in DNA: TGTGCCAGCTCACCACCGAGGGGACAGGGTAACAATGAGCAGTTCTTC.

This clone was picked up one time. This specimen includes other DNA sequences encoding the same CDR3. This chain joins TRBV6-6 and TRBJ1-5, with D uncertain. Trimming left V 0 bases short and J 1 base short, with 7 bases between. Per germline, CDR1 MNHNY and CDR2 SVGAGI (reference sequence). The CDR3 consists of 15 residues. DNA of the CDR3: TGTGCCAGCAGTTACTCGGGAGGGAGCAATCAGCCCCAGCATTTT. Amino acid sequence: CASSYSGGSNQPQHF.

The chain couples TRBV23-1 to TRBJ1-2; D is unresolved. TRBV23-1 is an open reading frame whose function is uncertain. The CDR3 runs to 15 residues. V dropped 0 bases and J dropped 8 bases, with 16 bases sitting between them. The CDR3 nucleotides are TGCGCCAGCAGTCAATCGACAAGTTCTATTGGAGGCTACACCTTC. It is translated as CASSQSTSSIGGYTF.

The CDR3 DNA sequence: TGTGCCAGCAGTCACAAGACTAGTGGGACAGATACGCAGTATTTT. This encodes CASSHKTSGTDTQYF. V usage is TRBV6-5 and J usage is TRBJ2-3, with TRBD2 as a possible D gene (6 bases). The CDR3 is 15 amino acids. Germline lookup yields CDR1 MNHEY and CDR2 SVGAGI. The V end lost 5 bases, the J end lost 3 bases, and 15 bases lay between the germline ends.

Notes on this clone: Other DNA sequences in the sample encode the same CDR3. The J gene is TRBJ1-1, the V gene TRBV28; D perhaps matches TRBD1 (5 bases). CDR1 is MDHEN and CDR2 is SYDVKM in the germline V gene. V was trimmed by 7 bases and J by 3 bases, leaving 6 bases between them. The length of the CDR3 is 11 residues. The CDR3 is CASMGDTEAFF. The DNA of the CDR3 is TGTGCCAGCATGGGGGACACTGAAGCTTTCTTT.

The gene calls are TRBV7-9 and TRBJ2-7, with TRBD1 matching 8 bases. Trimming took 3 bases from V and 5 from J; bases not matched to a gene: 12. This CDR3 region has 16 residues. CDR1 SEHNR and CDR2 FQNEAQ come from the germline V gene (reference sequence). The CDR3 coding sequence is TGTGCCAGCAGCTTGCTTTGGGCAGGGGGCAGGAACGAGCAGTACTTC. As protein: CASSLLWAGGRNEQYF.

This chain joins TRBV30 and TRBJ2-7; the match to TRBD2 covers 11 bases. This CDR3 contains 16 residues. CDR1 is GTSNPN and CDR2 is SVGIG in the germline V gene (reference sequence). Trimming at V came to 2 bases and at J to 0 bases, leaving 6 bases not matched to a gene. The CDR3 here is CAWSPSGRPSSYEQYF. CDR3 in DNA: TGTGCCTGGAGTCCTAGCGGGAGGCCCAGCTCCTACGAGCAGTACTTC.

The CDR3 DNA follows: TGTGCCAGCAGCTTCGACAGGCCCAGTAGGAATGAGCAGTTCTTC. This codes for CASSFDRPSRNEQFF. The rearrangement joins TRBV7-8 to TRBJ2-1; TRBD1 might be the D (6 bases). V was cut by 3 bases and J by 7 bases, with 16 bases left in between. Germline values: CDR1 SGHVS, CDR2 FQNEAQ. The CDR3 is 15 amino acids.